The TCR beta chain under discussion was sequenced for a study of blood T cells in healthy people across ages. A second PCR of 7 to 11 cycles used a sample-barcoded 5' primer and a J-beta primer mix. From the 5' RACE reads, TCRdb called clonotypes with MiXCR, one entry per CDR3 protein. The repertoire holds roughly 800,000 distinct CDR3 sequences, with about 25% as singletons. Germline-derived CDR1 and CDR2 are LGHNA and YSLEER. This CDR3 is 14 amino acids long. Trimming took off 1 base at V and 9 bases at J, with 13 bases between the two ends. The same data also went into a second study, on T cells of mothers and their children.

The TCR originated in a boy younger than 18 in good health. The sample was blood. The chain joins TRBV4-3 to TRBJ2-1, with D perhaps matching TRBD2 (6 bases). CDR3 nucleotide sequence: TGCGCCAGCAGCCAAGGACTAGACGTAATTGAGCAGTTCTTC. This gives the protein CASSQGLDVIEQFF.